One sample yielded the 21 T cell receptor beta chains listed below, sequenced in a study of shared clonotypes between healthy human individuals. The data were produced by immunoSEQ multiplex PCR, yet TCRdb's version contains in-frame clones alone and is incomplete. The sample has about 1.5 million clones; 95% to 99% are singletons. The specimen sequenced was naive CD4+ T cells sorted from blood. Subset here: CD45RA+ positively selected. These TCRs come from a young man in good health.

The chain combines TRBV19 with TRBJ2-3, with unresolved D. Trimming removed 1 base at V and 2 bases at J, with 13 bases between. CDR1 LNHDA and CDR2 SQIVND come from the germline V gene (reference sequence). CDR3 length: 16 amino acids. The CDR3 bases are TGTGCCAGTAGTATAGCTGGCAGCGCCAACACAGATACGCAGTATTTT. This sequence encodes CASSIAGSANTDTQYF.

The chain uses TRBV15 and TRBJ2-7; TRBD2 matches at 11 bases. The J segment lost 6 bases and the V segment lost 0 bases, leaving 7 bases of the junction unmatched. This CDR3 region has 16 residues. CDR1 is LNHNV and CDR2 is YYDKDF in the germline V gene (reference sequence). The CDR3 spells CATSREASGRLGEQYF. CDR3 nucleotide sequence: TGTGCCACCAGCAGAGAGGCTAGCGGGAGGTTGGGCGAGCAGTACTTC.

This chain links TRBV7-9 with TRBJ2-7; D possibly corresponds to TRBD1 (5 bases). V gave up 6 bases and J gave up 7 bases, with 7 bases separating them. Per the germline V gene, CDR1 is SEHNR and CDR2 is FQNEAQ (reference sequence). CDR3 length: 10 amino acids. The CDR3 nucleotides are TGTGCCAGCAGGGGGCGGGAGCAGTACTTC. The encoded protein is CASRGREQYF.

This clone was observed a single time. V is TRBV7-8 and J is TRBJ2-2; D possibly corresponds to TRBD1 (6 bases). Germline V lookup: CDR1 SGHVS, CDR2 FQNEAQ. This CDR3 has 14 amino acids. V was clipped by 6 bases and J by 4 bases, with 12 bases between them. CDR3 nucleotides: TGTGCCAGCAGGGTTGGGGGCGGCACCGGGGAGCTGTTTTTT. It is translated as CASRVGGGTGELFF.

This clone was observed once. The chain is built from TRBV5-4 and TRBJ1-4; TRBD1 might be the D (5 bases). Germline CDR1 reads SGHNT; CDR2 reads YYREEE (reference sequence). The CDR3 is 15 residues long. Trimming cost V 1 base and J 5 bases, with 12 bases left between them. The CDR3 region is CASSLSQGWNEKLFF. DNA of the CDR3: TGTGCCAGCAGCTTGTCCCAGGGTTGGAATGAAAAACTGTTTTTT. Full variable domain (rest looked up from reference TRBV5-4 and TRBJ1-4): ETGVTQSPTHLIKTRGQQVTLRCSSQSGHNTVSWYQQALGQGPQFIFQYYREEENGRGNFPPRFSGLQFPNYSSELNVNALELDDSALYLCASSLSQGWNEKLFFGSGTQLSVL.

This chain uses TRBV6-6 with TRBJ1-5; no definite D call. The CDR3 is 12 amino acids. V gave up 2 bases and J gave up 7 bases, with 6 bases separating them. The germline V gene has CDR1 MNHNY and CDR2 SVGAGI (reference sequence). The CDR3 region is CASSYIVQPQHF. The CDR3 DNA reads as TGTGCCAGCAGTTACATCGTGCAGCCCCAGCATTTT.

The chain carries TRBV30 and TRBJ2-1; D gene ambiguous. CDR3 size: 15 residues. Between the trimmed V and J ends, which lost 0 bases and 0 bases, there was a span of 9 bases. Germline V gene lookup returns CDR1 GTSNPN and CDR2 SVGIG (reference sequence). The CDR3, as DNA: TGTGCCTGGAGTGTGATCGACGGCTCCTACAATGAGCAGTTCTTC. This sequence encodes CAWSVIDGSYNEQFF.

This chain links TRBV5-6 with TRBJ1-2, with 9 bases identical to TRBD1. V was clipped by 4 bases and J by 5 bases; unmatched bases: 3. Germline CDR1 reads SGHDT; CDR2 reads YYEEEE. This CDR3 has 13 amino acids. CDR3 sequence reads: CASSRTGVYGYTF. CDR3 coding DNA: TGTGCCAGCAGCCGGACAGGGGTGTATGGCTACACCTTC.

The V gene is TRBV7-7, the J gene TRBJ2-5; maybe TRBD2 (6 bases). The CDR3 has 15 amino acids. Germline V gene data show CDR1 as SSHAT and CDR2 as FNYEAQ (reference sequence). V shed 0 bases and J shed 3 bases, with 11 bases lying between them. The CDR3 loop reads CASSLALGGEETQYF. CDR3 nucleotide sequence: TGTGCCAGCAGCTTAGCCCTGGGGGGAGAAGAGACCCAGTACTTC. The whole variable domain, filled in from reference TRBV7-7 and TRBJ2-5, reads GAGVSQSPRYKVTKRGQDVTLRCDPISSHATLYWYQQALGQGPEFLTYFNYEAQPDKSGLPSDRFSAERPEGSISTLTIQRTEQRDSAMYRCASSLALGGEETQYFGPGTRLLVL.

This sequence joins TRBV7-9 and TRBJ2-6, with D possibly called TRBD1 or TRBD2 (5 bases each). Germline values: CDR1 SEHNR, CDR2 FQNEAQ (reference sequence). This CDR3 is built from 16 residues. V lost 1 base, J lost 0 bases, and 7 bases lay in between. CDR3 sequence reads: CASSLGDHSGANVLTF. The CDR3 coding sequence is TGTGCCAGCAGCTTAGGGGACCACTCTGGGGCCAACGTCCTGACTTTC.

This sequence joins TRBV7-9 and TRBJ1-3; D unclear. This CDR3 has 13 residues. CDR1 and CDR2 (germline): SEHNR, FQNEAQ (reference sequence). V shed 5 bases and J shed 3 bases, with 8 bases lying between them. CDR3 protein: CASSPSVGNTIYF. CDR3 sequence (DNA): TGTGCCAGCAGCCCGAGTGTTGGAAACACCATATATTTT.

This chain connects TRBV18 to TRBJ2-3; no clear D. The V and J ends lost 5 bases and 9 bases respectively, with 12 bases between them. The germline CDR1 and CDR2 sequences are KGHSH and LQKENI. The length of the CDR3 is 12 residues. The chain's CDR3 is CASSTQGGTQYF. The CDR3 DNA reads as TGTGCCAGCTCAACCCAAGGCGGAACGCAGTATTTT.

This clone was observed once. The genes are TRBV21-1 and TRBJ2-7; the table names TRBD1, a call not compared with the DNA. TRBV21-1 is annotated as a pseudogene. The CDR3 spans 15 residues. CDR3 loop: CASSNPLTGKYEQYF. CDR3 in DNA: TGTGCCAGCAGCAACCCCCTGACAGGGAAGTACGAGCAGTACTTC.

The chain combines TRBV28 with TRBJ2-4; tentative D call: TRBD1 (6 bases). Germline CDR1 is MDHEN and CDR2 is SYDVKM. The ends were cut back, 4 bases at V and 1 base at J, with 17 bases in the middle. The CDR3 contains 17 residues. The CDR3 nucleotides are TGTGCCAGCAGTTGGGGGCGTGGGGGAAGGGCCAAAAACATTCAGTACTTC. This translates into CASSWGRGGRAKNIQYF.

The genes are TRBV14 and TRBJ2-5, with D unresolved. Trimming removed 3 bases at V and 0 bases at J, with 14 bases between. CDR3 length: 16 residues. The germline CDR1 and CDR2 sequences are SGHDN and FVKESK. The chain's CDR3 is CASSQLHSLYQETQYF. In DNA form, the CDR3 reads TGTGCCAGCAGCCAGCTTCACTCCTTATACCAAGAGACCCAGTACTTC.

The V gene is TRBV10-3, the J gene TRBJ2-1; perhaps TRBD1 as D (6 bases). Trimming took 2 bases from V and 2 from J, leaving 10 bases between them. CDR3 length: 15 residues. Germline V gene sequence: CDR1 ENHRY, CDR2 SYGVKD. DNA of the CDR3: TGTGCCATCAGTGAGCAGTCAGGGGCCTACAATGAGCAGTTCTTC. Protein: CAISEQSGAYNEQFF.

The chain has TRBV2 and TRBJ2-7; D is unclear. CDR3 length: 14 amino acids. V was shortened by 7 bases and J by 0 bases, with 13 bases between the two germline ends. From germline, CDR1 is SNHLY and CDR2 FYNNEI. The CDR3 sequence is CASKMDLSSYEQYF. The CDR3 region has the DNA TGTGCCAGCAAAATGGACCTGAGCTCCTACGAGCAGTACTTC.

V usage is TRBV19 and J usage is TRBJ2-7; D perhaps matches TRBD2 (7 bases). Germline values: CDR1 LNHDA, CDR2 SQIVND (reference sequence). The V gene lost 6 bases and the J gene lost 1 base, with 16 bases spanning the gap. The CDR3 contains 15 residues. CDR3 DNA sequence: TGTGCCAGTAGGGGAGGGGCAGGGGCATCCTACGAGCAGTACTTC. It codes for CASRGGAGASYEQYF.

This rearrangement joins TRBV19 to TRBJ2-1, with D possibly TRBD2 on 5 matching bases. This CDR3 is built from 14 residues. Trimming removed 4 bases at V and 4 bases at J, with 11 bases between. The germline gives CDR1 LNHDA, CDR2 SQIVND (reference sequence). CDR3 protein: CASSNGRAYNEQFF. CDR3 DNA sequence: TGTGCCAGTAGTAACGGGCGGGCATACAATGAGCAGTTCTTC.

This chain links TRBV6-1 with TRBJ1-1, with a tentative D call TRBD1 (6 bases). The CDR3 contains 16 residues. Trimming took 2 bases from V and 2 from J, leaving 15 bases between them. The germline V gene encodes CDR1 MNHNS and CDR2 SASEGT. This CDR3 reads CASSELATGINTEAFF. DNA of the CDR3: TGTGCCAGCAGTGAATTGGCAACAGGGATTAACACTGAAGCTTTCTTT.

The chain carries TRBV19 and TRBJ1-5, with 8 nucleotides matching TRBD1. This CDR3 region has 15 residues. CDR1 is LNHDA, CDR2 SQIVND, per germline (reference sequence). With 6 bases clipped from V and 3 bases from J, the junction kept 7 bases outside the gene matches. The CDR3 sequence is CASREAGGPNQPQHF. As DNA, the CDR3 is TGTGCCAGTAGAGAAGCAGGGGGCCCCAATCAGCCCCAGCATTTT.